What follows are 20 T cell receptor beta chains derived from one specimen sequenced in a study of CD8 T cells in Susac syndrome. Random hexamers primed reverse transcription of about 0.45 to 1 ug RNA. One entry per CDR3 protein results from TCRdb running MiXCR on the immunoSEQ multiplex PCR reads. The sample includes about 240,000 distinct CDR3 sequences, around 96% of them seen just once. Input material: CD4+ T cells from PBMCs. The receptors stem from a human donor with Susac syndrome.

The gene calls are TRBV9 and TRBJ2-3, with a possible D match to TRBD2 (6 bases). V lost 4 bases, J lost 3 bases, and 15 bases lay in between. CDR1 and CDR2 (germline): SGDLS, YYNGEE. The CDR3 runs to 15 residues. The CDR3: CASSSGGNPTDTQYF. The CDR3 DNA reads TGTGCCAGCAGCTCTGGGGGGAATCCGACAGATACGCAGTATTTT. The whole variable domain, remainder taken from reference TRBV9 and TRBJ2-3, is DSGVTQTPKHLITATGQRVTLRCSPRSGDLSVYWYQQSLDQGLQFLIQYYNGEERAKGNILERFSAQQFPDLHSELNLSSLELGDSALYFCASSSGGNPTDTQYFGPGTRLTVL.

The chain has TRBV9 and TRBJ1-2; 8 bases match TRBD1. This CDR3 spans 14 amino acids. CDR1 and CDR2 (germline): SGDLS, YYNGEE. The V segment lost 0 bases and the J segment 6 bases; nucleotides outside the gene matches: 4. The CDR3 sequence: CASSVGGQENGYTF. The CDR3 DNA sequence: TGTGCCAGCAGCGTAGGGGGACAGGAAAATGGCTACACCTTC.

The CDR3 sequence: CASSFHSTEAFF. DNA of the CDR3: TGTGCCAGCAGCTTCCACAGCACTGAAGCTTTCTTT. The chain uses TRBV12-3 or TRBV12-4 and TRBJ1-1, with D uncertain. V was clipped by 6 bases and J by 4 bases, with 9 bases between them. The CDR3 is made up of 12 amino acids.

J is TRBJ1-5 and V is TRBV20-1, with TRBD1 as a possible D gene (5 bases). The V and J ends lost 8 bases and 2 bases respectively, with 13 bases between them. This CDR3 has 13 amino acids. Germline V gene data show CDR1 as DFQATT and CDR2 as SNEGSKA (reference sequence). CDR3 DNA: TGCAGTTCCGGGGGAAAGGGCAATCAGCCCCAGCATTTT. Translated: CSSGGKGNQPQHF.

The chain recombines TRBV20-1 with TRBJ1-2, with TRBD1 matching 7 bases. Losses at the gene ends were 3 bases for V and 4 bases for J; bases not matched to a gene: 8. CDR1 DFQATT and CDR2 SNEGSKA come from the germline V gene (reference sequence). CDR3 length equals 14 residues. As DNA, the CDR3 is TGCAGTGCTAGCGGGGACAGAGAAACCTATGGCTACACCTTC. The encoded protein is CSASGDRETYGYTF.

The chain carries TRBV6-1 and TRBJ1-5, with TRBD1 matching 12 bases. Germline-derived CDR1 and CDR2 are MNHNS and SASEGT. V shed 6 bases and J 7 bases; nucleotides not matched to a gene: 10. The CDR3 is 16 residues long. CDR3 loop: CASSRGTGGFGQPQHF. In DNA, the CDR3 is TGTGCCAGCAGCCGGGGGACAGGGGGCTTCGGCCAGCCCCAGCATTTT.

The chain recombines TRBV24-1 with TRBJ2-7; 8 bases agree with TRBD2. CDR3 length equals 14 residues. Trimming cost V 1 base and J 5 bases; bases outside gene matches: 3. CDR1 is KGHDR and CDR2 is SFDVKD in the germline V gene. The chain's CDR3 is CATSDLPGGHEQYF. As DNA, the CDR3 is TGTGCCACCAGTGATTTACCGGGGGGGCACGAGCAGTACTTC.

The chain joins TRBV14 to TRBJ2-3; 9 bases fit TRBD2. This CDR3 region has 20 residues. V lost 4 bases, J lost 2 bases, and 19 bases stayed unmatched. In germline, CDR1 is SGHDN, CDR2 FVKESK. CDR3 amino acids: CASSPPPLRGRAKYTDTQYF. DNA for the CDR3: TGTGCCAGCAGCCCGCCCCCCCTCCGCGGGAGGGCCAAGTACACAGATACGCAGTATTTT.

The gene calls are TRBV12-5 and TRBJ2-1; D ambiguous. The V gene's germline CDR1 is LGHNT and CDR2 FRNRAP. Between the trimmed V and J ends, which lost 1 base and 9 bases, there was a span of 1 base. The CDR3 is 10 residues long. In DNA form, the CDR3 reads TGTGCTAGTGGTTTGGCTGAGCAGTTCTTC. Encoded protein: CASGLAEQFF.

The CDR3 loop reads CASSLPYNEQFF. In nucleotides, the CDR3 is TGTGCCAGCAGCTTGCCCTACAATGAGCAGTTCTTC. V and J are TRBV7-2 and TRBJ2-1; D not resolved. Looked up from germline, CDR1 is SGHTA and CDR2 is FQGNSA. This CDR3 has 12 amino acids. With 3 bases removed from V and 2 bases from J, the gap between germline ends came to 2 bases.

The J gene is TRBJ2-1, the V gene TRBV12-3 or TRBV12-4; 11 bases fit TRBD2. With V trimmed by 3 bases and J by 3 bases, 13 bases remained unmatched. CDR3 length equals 19 residues. DNA of the CDR3: TGTGCCAGCAGTTTCAGCCCCCGACTAGCGGGAAGAGTCTACAATGAGCAGTTCTTC. This sequence encodes CASSFSPRLAGRVYNEQFF.

This rearrangement joins TRBV30 to TRBJ1-2, with D hard to call. The CDR3 sequence is 18 residues long. V lost 0 bases and J lost 4, with 24 bases in between. Germline CDR1 and CDR2: GTSNPN and SVGIG (reference sequence). The CDR3 DNA reads as TGTGCCTGGAGTGTAAGGTCCCGGGTGACCCTGGAGGGCTATGGCTACACCTTC. It translates to CAWSVRSRVTLEGYGYTF.

CDR3 sequence (DNA): TGCAGCGCGGCCGGGACTCAAGATCAGCCCCAGCATTTT. Amino acid sequence: CSAAGTQDQPQHF. The chain joins TRBV29-1 to TRBJ1-5; possible D gene TRBD1, 5 bases. The V end was cut by 7 bases, the J end by 5 bases, with 15 bases between. This CDR3 has 13 residues. Germline V gene data show CDR1 as SQVTM and CDR2 as ANQGSEA.

The rearrangement joins TRBV9 to TRBJ1-5; D not resolved. V was clipped by 0 bases and J by 9 bases, with 7 bases between them. Germline values: CDR1 SGDLS, CDR2 YYNGEE. The CDR3 is 12 residues long. The CDR3: CASSVEFRPQHF. DNA for the CDR3: TGTGCCAGCAGCGTAGAGTTTCGGCCCCAGCATTTT.

This clonotype was detected only once. V usage is TRBV11-3 and J usage is TRBJ2-3; a possible D gene is TRBD1 (5 bases). Per germline, CDR1 SGHNT and CDR2 YENEEA. V lost 5 bases and J 4 bases, leaving 10 bases between the germline ends. The CDR3 is 13 residues long. CDR3 bases: TGTGCCAGCAGCCCCGGACACTCAGATACGCAGTATTTT. This gives the protein CASSPGHSDTQYF.

The chain combines TRBV10-3 with TRBJ2-7, with no clear D. Germline CDR1 is ENHRY and CDR2 is SYGVKD. The CDR3 length is 14 residues. Trimming took off 2 bases at V and 2 bases at J, with 10 bases between the two ends. In nucleotides, the CDR3 is TGTGCCATCAGTGAGCAGGTCCCAACCTACGAGCAGTACTTC. This encodes CAISEQVPTYEQYF.

In its sample, this clonotype was seen once. V gene TRBV11-1 combines with J gene TRBJ1-1, with D possibly being TRBD1 (5 bases). There are 15 residues in the CDR3. From germline, CDR1 is SGHAT and CDR2 FQDESV (reference sequence). V gave up 3 bases and J gave up 1 base, with 12 bases separating them. The CDR3 DNA reads TGTGCCAGCAGCTTGAGGGGCCCGGGGAACACTGAAGCTTTCTTT. Residues: CASSLRGPGNTEAFF.

The chain joins TRBV7-6 to TRBJ1-2, with no clear D. Germline V lookup: CDR1 SGHVS, CDR2 FNYEAQ. The CDR3 sequence is 13 residues long. The germline V and J ends were trimmed by 5 bases and 5 bases, with 12 bases remaining between them. The CDR3 region has the DNA TGTGCCAGCAGCCACTCACGGGTTTATGGCTACACCTTC. Translating gives CASSHSRVYGYTF.

The rearrangement joins TRBV12-3 or TRBV12-4 to TRBJ1-2, with a weak D call TRBD1 (6 bases). V lost 3 bases, J lost 8 bases, and 22 bases lay in between. The CDR3 covers 16 residues. The CDR3 coding sequence is TGTGCCAGCAGTTTCCCACCGGGACATCCGACAGTAGGCTACACCTTC. Translating it yields CASSFPPGHPTVGYTF.

The chain combines TRBV6-6 with TRBJ1-4; no definite D call. V lost 0 bases to trimming and J lost 0 bases, with 5 bases between them. The CDR3 extends over 15 amino acids. CDR1 is MNHNY, CDR2 SVGAGI, per germline (reference sequence). The CDR3 loop reads CASSYSSTTNEKLFF. The CDR3 DNA follows: TGTGCCAGCAGTTACTCGTCGACAACTAATGAAAAACTGTTTTTT.